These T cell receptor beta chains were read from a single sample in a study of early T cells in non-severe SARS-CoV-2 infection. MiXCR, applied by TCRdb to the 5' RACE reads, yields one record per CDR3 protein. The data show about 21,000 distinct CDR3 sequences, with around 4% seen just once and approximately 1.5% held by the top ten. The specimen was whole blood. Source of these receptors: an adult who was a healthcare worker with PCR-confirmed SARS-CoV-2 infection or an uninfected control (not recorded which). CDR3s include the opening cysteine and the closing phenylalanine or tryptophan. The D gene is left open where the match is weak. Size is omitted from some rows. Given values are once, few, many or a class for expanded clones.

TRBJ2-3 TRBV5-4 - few CASTKGSTDTQYF TGTGCCAGCACCAAGGGAAGCACAGATACGCAGTATTTT
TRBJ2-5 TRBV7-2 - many CASSFSATYQETQYF TGTGCCAGCAGCTTCAGCGCGACGTACCAAGAGACCCAGTACTTC
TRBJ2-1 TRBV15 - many CATDGRGGGEQFF TGTGCCACCGACGGCAGGGGCGGCGGTGAGCAGTTCTTC
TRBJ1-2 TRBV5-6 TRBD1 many CASSYRQGAEYGYTF TGTGCCAGCAGCTACAGACAGGGGGCAGAGTATGGCTACACCTTC
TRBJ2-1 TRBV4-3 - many CASSQDMKVEQFF TGCGCCAGCAGCCAAGATATGAAAGTTGAGCAGTTCTTC
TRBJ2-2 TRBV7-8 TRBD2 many CASSLASRGGADGELFF TGTGCCAGCAGCTTGGCCTCTCGCGGGGGGGCCGACGGGGAGCTGTTTTTT
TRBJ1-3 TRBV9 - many CASSPSPPGAPGNTIYF TGTGCCAGCAGCCCGAGCCCCCCGGGGGCGCCTGGAAACACCATATATTTT
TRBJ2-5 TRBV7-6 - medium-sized CASSLGVGAGQETQYF TGTGCCAGCAGCTTAGGCGTAGGGGCGGGCCAAGAGACCCAGTACTTC
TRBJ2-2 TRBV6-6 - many CASSPRATGELFF TGTGCCAGCAGCCCAAGGGCCACCGGGGAGCTGTTTTTT
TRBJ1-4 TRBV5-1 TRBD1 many CASSLDGTENEKLFF TGCGCCAGCAGCTTGGACGGGACAGAAAATGAAAAACTGTTTTTT
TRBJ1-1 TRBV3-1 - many CASSHARGAGTEAFF TGTGCCAGCAGCCATGCCCGGGGGGCCGGCACTGAAGCTTTCTTT
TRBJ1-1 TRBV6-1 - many CASSENPTAPEAFF TGTGCCAGCAGTGAAAACCCAACCGCCCCTGAAGCTTTCTTT
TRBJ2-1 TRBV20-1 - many CSARAGGADYEQFF TGCAGTGCTAGAGCGGGGGGCGCAGACTATGAGCAGTTCTTC
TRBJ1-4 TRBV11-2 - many CASSLAGGSGEKLFF TGTGCCAGCAGCTTAGCCGGAGGAAGCGGTGAAAAACTGTTTTTT
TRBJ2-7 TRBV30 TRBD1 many CAWSVRGTGGEQYF TGTGCCTGGAGTGTACGAGGGACAGGGGGCGAGCAGTACTTC
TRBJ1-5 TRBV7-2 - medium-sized CASSLGRSNQPQHF TGTGCCAGCAGCTTGGGCAGGAGCAATCAGCCCCAGCATTTT
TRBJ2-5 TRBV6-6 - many CASSYGRATEQETQYF TGTGCCAGCAGTTACGGAAGAGCGACAGAACAAGAGACCCAGTACTTC
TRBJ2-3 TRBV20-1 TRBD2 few CSAPIGGGVADTQYF TGCAGTGCCCCCATTGGCGGGGGGGTTGCAGATACGCAGTATTTT
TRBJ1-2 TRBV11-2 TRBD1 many CASSFLQTGEDGYTF TGTGCCAGCAGCTTCCTTCAGACAGGGGAGGATGGCTACACCTTC
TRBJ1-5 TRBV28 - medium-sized CASSFIQGINQPQHF TGTGCCAGCAGTTTCATACAGGGAATCAATCAGCCCCAGCATTTT
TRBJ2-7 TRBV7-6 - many CASSSSHEQYF TGTGCCAGCAGCTCGTCCCACGAGCAGTACTTC
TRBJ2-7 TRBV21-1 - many CASSNPGAHEQYF TGTGCCAGCAGCAACCCAGGGGCACACGAGCAGTACTTC
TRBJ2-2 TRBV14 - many CASSQEWGRISHRELFF TGTGCCAGCAGCCAAGAGTGGGGTAGGATTTCACACCGGGAGCTGTTTTTT
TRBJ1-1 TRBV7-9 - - CASSLKQNTEAFF TGTGCCAGCAGCTTAAAACAGAACACTGAAGCTTTCTTT
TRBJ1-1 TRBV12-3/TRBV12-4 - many CASRLGATEAFF TGTGCCAGCAGACTAGGGGCCACTGAAGCTTTCTTT
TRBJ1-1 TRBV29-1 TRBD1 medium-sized CSARGGTGINTEAFF TGCAGCGCCCGTGGGGGGACAGGGATAAACACTGAAGCTTTCTTT
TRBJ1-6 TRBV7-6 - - CASSMRGRDHSPLHF TGTGCCAGCAGCATGAGGGGGAGAGATCATTCACCCCTCCACTTT
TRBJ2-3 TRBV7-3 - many CASSAGLSTDTQYF TGTGCCAGCAGCGCCGGACTTTCCACAGATACGCAGTATTTT
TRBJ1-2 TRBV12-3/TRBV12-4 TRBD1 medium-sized CASSSRGQGVSGYGYTF TGTGCCAGCAGTTCCCGGGGACAGGGGGTCTCGGGCTATGGCTACACCTTC
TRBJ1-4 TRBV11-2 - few CASTRRILTANEKLFF TGTGCCAGCACCCGCAGGATCCTGACGGCTAATGAAAAACTGTTTTTT
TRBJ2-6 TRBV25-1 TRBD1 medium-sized CASNGDSTHSGANVLTF TGTGCCAGCAACGGGGACAGTACCCACTCTGGGGCCAACGTCCTGACTTTC
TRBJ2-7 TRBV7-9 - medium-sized CASSLLLGAGHYEQYF TGTGCCAGCAGCTTATTGCTAGGGGCCGGACACTACGAGCAGTACTTC
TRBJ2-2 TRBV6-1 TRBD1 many CASRDRERELFF TGTGCCAGCCGGGACAGGGAACGGGAGCTGTTTTTT
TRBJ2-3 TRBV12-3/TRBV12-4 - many CASSLRGVTPTDTQYF TGTGCCAGCAGTTTGAGGGGCGTCACCCCTACAGATACGCAGTATTTT
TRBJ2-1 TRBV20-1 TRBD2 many CSSQPSGGVADEQFF TGCAGTAGCCAGCCTAGCGGGGGGGTAGCCGATGAGCAGTTCTTC
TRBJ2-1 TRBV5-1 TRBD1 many CASRDETGSSYNEQFF TGCGCCAGCAGAGACGAGACAGGGAGTTCCTACAATGAGCAGTTCTTC
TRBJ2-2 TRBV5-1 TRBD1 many CASTLDRATGELFF TGCGCCAGCACCCTGGACAGGGCCACCGGGGAGCTGTTTTTT
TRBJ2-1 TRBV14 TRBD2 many CASSRAGGPGNEQFF TGTGCCAGCAGCCGGGCGGGGGGGCCTGGCAATGAGCAGTTCTTC
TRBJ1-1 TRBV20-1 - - CSAVGIEAFF TGCAGTGCCGTCGGGATTGAAGCTTTCTTT
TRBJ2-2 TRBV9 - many CASSVVQGYTGELFF TGTGCCAGCAGCGTAGTGCAGGGGTACACCGGGGAGCTGTTTTTT
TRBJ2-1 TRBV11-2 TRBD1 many CASSLDPTGPYNEQFF TGTGCCAGCAGCTTAGACCCGACAGGGCCCTACAATGAGCAGTTCTTC
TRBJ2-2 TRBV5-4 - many CASSLGGANTGELFF TGTGCCAGCAGCTTGGGCGGGGCGAACACCGGGGAGCTGTTTTTT
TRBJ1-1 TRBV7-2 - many CASSYQPTTEAFF TGTGCCAGCAGCTACCAACCGACAACCGAAGCTTTCTTT
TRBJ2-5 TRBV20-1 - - CSARDRQGPSETQYF TGCAGTGCTAGAGATCGCCAGGGACCCTCGGAGACCCAGTACTTC
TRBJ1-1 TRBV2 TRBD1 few CASSDRAVEAFF TGTGCCAGCTCTGACAGGGCGGTTGAAGCTTTCTTT
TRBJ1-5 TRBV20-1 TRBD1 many CSARTLDRVNQPQHF TGCAGTGCTAGGACCTTGGACAGGGTAAATCAGCCCCAGCATTTT
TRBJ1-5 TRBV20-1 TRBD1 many CSANTGGLQPQHF TGCAGTGCGAACACAGGGGGCCTGCAGCCCCAGCATTTT
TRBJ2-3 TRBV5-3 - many CARQRAGTDTQYF TGTGCCAGACAACGAGCGGGCACAGATACGCAGTATTTT
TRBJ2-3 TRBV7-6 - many CASSLPLGIGTDTQYF TGTGCCAGCAGCTTGCCTTTGGGGATTGGCACAGATACGCAGTATTTT
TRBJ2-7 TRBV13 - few CASSPQGAPPYEQYF TGTGCCAGCAGCCCCCAAGGGGCCCCTCCCTACGAGCAGTACTTC